The source of this T cell receptor (beta chain) is a study of blood T cell repertoires in COVID-19. Study summary: The origin of the acute and convalescent COVID-19 samples was the United States, Italy and Spain. T cells, B-cell-depleted T cells, or PBMCs supplied cDNA or gDNA.

Authors' methods: Quantification of nucleated cells was approximated via reference gene primer amplification. Profiled with immunoSEQ multiplex PCR; TCRdb holds only in-frame clones, not every one. Clone size and the V and J calls come from that table; the DNA yielded D and trimming. The profile shows approximately 150,000 clones, approximately 84% of them singletons. Sequenced sample: peripheral blood. This TCR derives from a human donor in a cohort sampled during active COVID-19.

The CDR3 protein is CASSYEDRLYYGYTF. In nucleotides, the CDR3 is TGTGCCAGCAGTTACGAAGACAGGCTTTACTATGGCTACACCTTC. The chain couples TRBV6-2 or TRBV6-3 to TRBJ1-2; weak D call: TRBD1 (6 bases). V lost 2 bases and J 3 bases, leaving 13 bases between the germline ends. The length of the CDR3 is 15 residues. Germline assignment: CDR1 MNHEY and CDR2 SVGEGT.